The entry that follows covers one TCR beta chain sequence. The antigen this receptor binds is unknown. Within one base of it there is no much larger clone, and no base qualities were kept. Donors were 39 systemically healthy Caucasian individuals from Russia aged about 6 to 100 years. Around 10 milliliters of peripheral blood were drawn from each donor into EDTA-treated Vacutainer tubes. PBMCs were isolated by Ficoll-Paque density-gradient centrifugation, with at least 6 million obtained per sample. Total RNA was extracted from PBMCs with Trizol reagent, with at least 6 micrograms obtained per sample. For every donor, an aliquot of PBMCs went through flow cytometry to measure the percentages of naive CD45RAhigh/CD27high T cells. In the germline V gene, CDR1 corresponds to SQVTM and CDR2 to ANQGSEA. Trimming accounts for 6 bases at V and 8 bases at J, while the number of junction bases matched to no gene is 4. Reading from cysteine to phenylalanine, the CDR3 counts 12 amino acids. The DNA shown is the 36-base CDR3, in frame from base 1.

The sample comes from a study of blood T cells in healthy people across ages (dated by TCRdb to about 2015). A note on the overall study: In model experiments, roughly one uniquely barcoded TCR beta cDNA molecule per two T cells was captured by template switching. To track age-related changes in TCR beta repertoire diversity, the study relied on deep sequencing normalized with unique cDNA molecular identifiers. The donors were divided into four age groups: young (average around 15 years), middle-aged (about 41), aged (about 60) and long-lived (about 84). To avoid experimental bias, donors of different ages were spread randomly across the sequencing lanes. Two additional independent replicas of 1 million unique cDNA reads from the same blood draw were analyzed for two donors (one aged 18 to 30 and one aged 80 or older). Study-level results and caveats: Observed TCR beta diversity correlated strongly with the percentage of naive T cells measured by flow cytometry. The CMV infection status of donors was not known, potentially confounding age-related changes in expanded clonotypes. Estimates of total diversity based on one million sequenced T cells were considered lower bounds and underestimates. Observed TCR beta diversity per million T cells fell roughly linearly with age, and a significant reduction was already apparent by age around 40. Since profiling was done on bulk unsorted PBMCs, naive and antigen-experienced compartments could not be conclusively compared. Compared with the aged group, more naive CD4+ T cells, fewer expanded clones and increased TCR diversity were shown by the long-lived group, suggesting age selection.

Receptors were amplified or captured by 5' RACE. TCRdb names Illumina HiSeq 2500 as the instrument used. A second PCR of about 6 to 11 cycles was run with a J-beta primer mix and a sample-barcoded 5' primer. A unique molecular identifier was introduced onto each TCR beta cDNA molecule by a template-switch 5' adaptor carrying 12 random nucleotides. Each sample yielded at least 2.5 million CDR3-containing paired-end reads. All of the RNA was converted into first-strand cDNA using the Mint cDNA synthesis kit, with a TRBC-specific oligonucleotide serving as the primer. Following uracil-DNA glycosylase treatment, all cDNA underwent a first 18-cycle PCR with the universal primers M1SS and BC2_uni_R. From the authors' description of their analysis: For normalization, 1 million high-quality reads were randomly selected from each sample, with every read carrying a distinct molecular identifier. Reads sharing molecular identifiers were discarded rather than binned into consensus sequences. MiTCR, with a Q25 quality threshold and the strictest error-elimination algorithm, was used for CDR3 identification, clonotype clustering and error correction. A nonparametric unseen species model with Euler transformation was used to estimate lower-bound total TCR beta diversity. TCRdb passed the public sequencing reads through fastp at Q25 and MiXCR, retaining productive beta sequences. Merged by CDR3 protein, the rows form single entries marked with the most common genes and DNA. TCRdb, rather than the study authors, made the V and J calls. The sample yields approximately 800,000 distinct CDR3 sequences; 56% were counted once. Roughly 24% of the sample belongs to the ten largest clones.

The chain is encoded by TRBV29-1 joined to TRBJ1-4; a stretch of 9 junction bases matches TRBD1. Sequencing input: blood. The source of this sequence is a man aged 35-49 years in good health. The CDR3 region has the sequence CSVSGTGEKLFF. The nucleotide sequence reads TGCAGCGTATCCGGGACAGGGGAAAAACTGTTTTTT.